This passage covers 29 T cell receptor beta chains from one sample sequenced in a study of identifying expanded T cells in peripheral blood (dated by TCRdb to 2018 to 2020). Library preparation used the immunoSEQ multiplex PCR assay. TCRdb holds this immuneACCESS table with in-frame rearrangements only. Some clones are missing; in checked studies, unresolved V genes explain under half, and the rest has no known cause. The sample table holds roughly 92,000 clones, of which approximately 90% were seen once. About 20% of the sample is in the top ten clones. Specimen: blood. The source of these receptors is a person between 18 and 75 years old in good health.

This clone was found once. V usage is TRBV5-1 and J usage is TRBJ2-3, with D unresolved. This CDR3 has 14 amino acids. The germline CDR1 and CDR2 sequences are SGHRS and YFSETQ. Trimming removed 0 bases from V and 2 bases from J, with 7 bases in between. The CDR3 DNA follows: TGCGCCAGCAGCTTGGTGGGATACACAGATACGCAGTATTTT. As protein: CASSLVGYTDTQYF.

This chain's CDR3 is CASSPISTPPPRGYTF. The CDR3 bases are TGTGCCAGCTCACCAATCTCGACACCTCCCCCTCGGGGCTACACCTTC. The gene calls are TRBV18 and TRBJ1-2; D is uncertain. In germline, CDR1 is KGHSH, CDR2 LQKENI. The CDR3 has 16 amino acids. V was trimmed by 2 bases and J by 8 bases, leaving 21 bases between them. The full variable domain, its missing parts supplied by reference TRBV18 and TRBJ1-2, is NAGVMQNPRHLVRRRGQEARLRCSPMKGHSHVYWYRQLPEEGLKFMVYLQKENIIDESGMPKERFSAEFPKEGPSILRIQQVVRGDSAAYFCASSPISTPPPRGYTFGSGTRLTVV.

This clone was found once. The V and J genes are TRBV6-6 and TRBJ1-1; D is ambiguous. V was trimmed by 6 bases and J by 3 bases, leaving 11 bases between them. The CDR3 has 13 residues. CDR1 MNHNY and CDR2 SVGAGI come from the germline V gene (reference sequence). CDR3 DNA sequence: TGTGCCAGCAGCCCCTCTATGTACACTGAAGCTTTCTTT. Translated: CASSPSMYTEAFF.

In this sample, this clone turned up once. The chain carries TRBV2 and TRBJ2-5; TRBD1 might be the D (5 bases). Germline V gives CDR1 SNHLY, CDR2 FYNNEI. The CDR3 spans 14 residues. Trimming pared 6 bases from V and 4 bases from J, leaving 15 bases between. The DNA of the CDR3 is TGTGCCAGCAGGGATTGGGGCGCGGTAGAGACCCAGTACTTC. It translates to CASRDWGAVETQYF.

The CDR3 region is CASSYTGASYEQYF. In DNA, the CDR3 is TGTGCCAGCAGCTATACAGGGGCATCCTACGAGCAGTACTTC. V usage is TRBV5-5 and J usage is TRBJ2-7, with TRBD1 identical over 7 bases. The CDR3 spans 14 residues. J lost 1 base, V lost 3 bases, and 4 bases had no gene match. Germline V lookup: CDR1 SGHKS, CDR2 YYEKEE (reference sequence).

The chain is built from TRBV19 and TRBJ2-5; 12 nucleotides line up with TRBD1. The CDR3 is 18 residues long. V lost 10 bases and J lost 5; bases outside the gene matches: 20. CDR1 and CDR2 (germline): LNHDA, SQIVND (reference sequence). DNA of the CDR3: TGTGCCACCAAAGCCCACTACCGGGACAGGGGGCTCAGGGAGACCCAGTACTTC. Protein product: CATKAHYRDRGLRETQYF.

The rearrangement links TRBV19 to TRBJ2-2; maybe TRBD1 (6 bases). V was clipped by 6 bases and J by 3 bases, with 11 bases between them. Germline V gives CDR1 LNHDA, CDR2 SQIVND (reference sequence). There are 14 residues in the CDR3. The CDR3 nucleotides read TGTGCCAGTAGCCTGGGGGCGGACACCGGGGAGCTGTTTTTT. Protein: CASSLGADTGELFF.

The chain uses TRBV9 and TRBJ1-2, with D possibly TRBD1 on 6 matching bases. The CDR3 spans 19 residues. The V gene's germline CDR1 is SGDLS and CDR2 YYNGEE. V lost 6 bases and J lost 3, with 30 bases in between. Written as DNA, the CDR3 is TGTGCCAGCACCCGTACCGGGCAGGGGAGGAGTAGGGGACACTATGGCTACACCTTC. It codes for CASTRTGQGRSRGHYGYTF. The entire variable domain, with the rest obtained from reference TRBV9 and TRBJ1-2, is as follows: DSGVTQTPKHLITATGQRVTLRCSPRSGDLSVYWYQQSLDQGLQFLIQYYNGEERAKGNILERFSAQQFPDLHSELNLSSLELGDSALYFCASTRTGQGRSRGHYGYTFGSGTRLTVV.

The rearrangement uses TRBV6-1 and TRBJ2-7; TRBD1 or TRBD2 may be the D gene (5 bases each). CDR3 length equals 14 residues. V was trimmed by 8 bases and J by 6 bases, leaving 20 bases between them. The germline V gene has CDR1 MNHNS and CDR2 SASEGT. The CDR3 reads CASQDTLLGVEQYF. The DNA of the CDR3 is TGTGCCAGCCAGGACACCCTCCTGGGGGTCGAGCAGTACTTC.

V usage is TRBV10-3 and J usage is TRBJ1-1; 7 nucleotides align to TRBD1. Germline V CDR1 and CDR2: ENHRY, SYGVKD. CDR3 length equals 13 residues. With 11 bases clipped from V and 3 bases from J, the junction kept 9 bases outside the gene matches. CDR3 nucleotide sequence: TGTGCCGCCCAGGACAGGAGATACACTGAAGCTTTCTTT. The encoded protein is CAAQDRRYTEAFF.

The chain recombines TRBV9 with TRBJ2-1; D could derive from TRBD1 or TRBD2 (6 bases each). The germline V gene has CDR1 SGDLS and CDR2 YYNGEE. Trimming shortened V by 4 bases and J by 1 base, and 9 bases separated the two germline ends. The CDR3 extends over 14 amino acids. CDR3 residues: CASSPGASYNEQFF. The CDR3 nucleotides read TGTGCCAGCAGCCCGGGGGCTTCCTACAATGAGCAGTTCTTC.

V usage is TRBV7-2 and J usage is TRBJ1-4, with D uncertain. Germline values: CDR1 SGHTA, CDR2 FQGNSA. V lost 1 base and J 8 bases, leaving 5 bases between the germline ends. The CDR3 length is 12 residues. DNA of the CDR3: TGTGCCAGCAGCTTAGTAGGGGAAAAACTGTTTTTT. As protein: CASSLVGEKLFF.

The chain recombines TRBV6-5 with TRBJ2-3; a possible D gene is TRBD1 (5 bases). The CDR3 is made up of 12 amino acids. Germline V lookup: CDR1 MNHEY, CDR2 SVGAGI. V was cut by 7 bases and J by 3 bases, with 8 bases left in between. The CDR3 coding sequence is TGTGCCAGCACAGGGCGAACAGATACGCAGTATTTT. It codes for CASTGRTDTQYF.

This chain links TRBV5-6 with TRBJ1-6; 10 bases fit TRBD1. V dropped 3 bases and J dropped 6; count of bases not matched to a gene: 6. The CDR3 extends over 16 amino acids. CDR1 SGHDT and CDR2 YYEEEE come from the germline V gene. The CDR3, as DNA: TGTGCCAGCAGCTGGGGGACAGGGGCGGCTAATTCACCCCTCCACTTT. It encodes CASSWGTGAANSPLHF.

This clone was seen once. The chain uses TRBV27 and TRBJ2-6; D is perhaps TRBD1 or TRBD2 (5 bases each). Trimming took off 0 bases at V and 0 bases at J, with 12 bases between the two ends. This CDR3 is 18 amino acids long. Germline CDR1 reads MNHEY; CDR2 reads SMNVEV (reference sequence). The CDR3 region is CASSLSGTSLSGANVLTF. The CDR3 bases are TGTGCCAGCAGTTTATCAGGGACCTCCCTCTCTGGGGCCAACGTCCTGACTTTC.

J is TRBJ2-3 and V is TRBV4-3, with D possibly TRBD2 on 6 matching bases. V was shortened by 2 bases and J by 1 base, with 16 bases between the two germline ends. Germline V CDR1 and CDR2: LGHNA, YSLEER. The CDR3 runs 17 residues. The CDR3 is CASSQTFGGGRTDTQYF. The CDR3 nucleotides read TGCGCCAGCAGCCAAACGTTTGGAGGAGGGCGCACAGATACGCAGTATTTT.

This chain links TRBV27 with TRBJ2-5; D is perhaps TRBD2 (5 bases). This CDR3 has 15 amino acids. Between the trimmed V and J ends, which lost 6 bases and 4 bases, there was a span of 18 bases. In germline, CDR1 is MNHEY, CDR2 SMNVEV (reference sequence). Written as DNA, the CDR3 is TGTGCCAGCAGGAGTTGGGAGACGGTCCCAGAGACCCAGTACTTC. This gives the protein CASRSWETVPETQYF.

The chain is built from TRBV28 and TRBJ1-5, with 7 bases aligning to TRBD1. V shed 6 bases, J shed 4 bases, and the junction held 6 bases outside the gene matches. The CDR3 loop spans 14 amino acids. CDR1 is MDHEN and CDR2 is SYDVKM in the germline V gene. As DNA, the CDR3 is TGTGCCAGCAGACCCGGGACAGAAAATCAGCCCCAGCATTTT. Protein: CASRPGTENQPQHF.

The chain is built from TRBV29-1 and TRBJ1-2, with no clear D. The V end lost 3 bases, the J end lost 7 bases, and 18 bases lay between the germline ends. This CDR3 region has 14 residues. Germline V CDR1 and CDR2: SQVTM, ANQGSEA. CDR3 sequence (DNA): TGCAGCGTTGACGTCGGGCCTCCTCGTACTGGCTACACCTTC. As protein: CSVDVGPPRTGYTF.

This clone was detected once. The V and J genes are TRBV6-6 and TRBJ1-2; D possibly corresponds to TRBD1 (6 bases). CDR1 and CDR2 from the germline V gene are MNHNY and SVGAGI (reference sequence). This CDR3 spans 14 amino acids. The V gene lost 0 bases and the J gene lost 7 bases, with 12 bases spanning the gap. CDR3 region: CASSYSQGSGGYTF. CDR3 coding DNA: TGTGCCAGCAGTTACTCTCAGGGGTCGGGTGGCTACACCTTC.

V and J are TRBV18 and TRBJ2-1; D unclear. Trimming cost V 3 bases and J 2 bases, with 14 bases left between them. This CDR3 has 16 residues. Looked up from germline, CDR1 is KGHSH and CDR2 is LQKENI. CDR3 sequence reads: CASSPPVLGPYNEQFF. CDR3 nucleotide sequence: TGTGCCAGCTCACCCCCTGTTTTAGGGCCCTACAATGAGCAGTTCTTC.

J is TRBJ1-1 and V is TRBV5-5; D unresolved. The CDR3 is 16 amino acids. Per the germline V gene, CDR1 is SGHKS and CDR2 is YYEKEE (reference sequence). Trimming shortened V by 0 bases and J by 1 base, and 13 bases separated the two germline ends. The CDR3, as DNA: TGTGCCAGCAGCTTGGCAGCTTTGGGCAGGAACACTGAAGCTTTCTTT. Translation gives CASSLAALGRNTEAFF.

The DNA for the CDR3 is TGTGCCAGCAGTTACTCGAGGCAGGGAACGCAGCCCCAGCATTTT. It yields the protein CASSYSRQGTQPQHF. V is TRBV6-5 and J is TRBJ1-5; a weak D match, TRBD1 (5 bases). CDR3 size: 15 residues. Germline CDR1 is MNHEY and CDR2 is SVGAGI. V shed 0 bases and J shed 7 bases, with 13 bases lying between them.

This clone was observed a single time. V usage is TRBV7-9 and J usage is TRBJ1-5; TRBD1 matches at 9 bases. The CDR3 contains 14 residues. CDR1 and CDR2 from the germline V gene are SEHNR and FQNEAQ (reference sequence). After removal of 5 bases from V and 7 bases from J, the junction contained 6 bases not matched to a gene. CDR3 DNA sequence: TGTGCCAGCAGCCCAGGACAGGGGTCACAGCCCCAGCATTTT. Its translation: CASSPGQGSQPQHF.

This sequence joins TRBV7-2 and TRBJ1-2; 8 bases map to TRBD1. Germline CDR1 reads SGHTA; CDR2 reads FQGNSA. J gave up 6 bases and V 5 bases, and 8 bases lay outside the gene matches. This CDR3 region has 14 residues. CDR3 region: CASSPWTGRNGYTF. CDR3 nucleotide sequence: TGTGCCAGCAGCCCGTGGACAGGGAGGAATGGCTACACCTTC. Full variable domain (missing parts from reference TRBV7-2 and TRBJ1-2): GAGVSQSPSNKVTEKGKDVELRCDPISGHTALYWYRQSLGQGLEFLIYFQGNSAPDKSGLPSDRFSAERTGGSVSTLTIQRTQQEDSAVYLCASSPWTGRNGYTFGSGTRLTVV.

V gene TRBV4-3 combines with J gene TRBJ1-1; 12 bases agree with TRBD1. CDR3 length: 17 residues. Per germline, CDR1 LGHNA and CDR2 YSLEER. V lost 4 bases and J lost 5; bases outside the gene matches: 11. CDR3 nucleotides: TGCGCCAGCAGCCCGACGGGACAGGGGGCGGTGGGGACTGAAGCTTTCTTT. Translation gives CASSPTGQGAVGTEAFF.

CDR3 sequence reads: CASSLMSGVNTGELFF. The CDR3 nucleotides are TGTGCCAGCAGTTTGATGAGCGGGGTTAACACCGGGGAGCTGTTTTTT. The V and J genes are TRBV11-3 and TRBJ2-2, with 7 bases matching TRBD2. Germline trimming cut 6 bases from V and 2 bases from J; bases unmatched to any gene: 9. This CDR3 comprises 16 residues. Germline assignment: CDR1 SGHNT and CDR2 YENEEA. Complete variable domain (other parts from reference TRBV11-3 and TRBJ2-2): EAGVVQSPRYKIIEKKQPVAFWCNPISGHNTLYWYLQNLGQGPELLIRYENEEAVDDSQLPKDRFSAERLKGVDSTLKIQPAELGDSAVYLCASSLMSGVNTGELFFGEGSRLTVL.

The rearrangement joins TRBV2 to TRBJ2-2, with TRBD2 matching over 12 bases. The CDR3 consists of 15 residues. V lost 9 bases and J lost 4; bases outside the gene matches: 6. CDR1 is SNHLY and CDR2 is FYNNEI in the germline V gene. The CDR3 nucleotides read TGTGCCAGTCGACTAGCGGGGGCGACCACCGGGGAGCTGTTTTTT. Translation gives CASRLAGATTGELFF.

CDR3 region: CASSLVQGGTEAFF. CDR3 DNA: TGTGCCAGCAGCTTAGTCCAGGGGGGCACTGAAGCTTTCTTT. This chain uses TRBV7-9 with TRBJ1-1; 7 nucleotides match TRBD1. Unmatched junction bases numbered 3, after V lost 1 base and J lost 4 bases. The CDR3 is 14 amino acids. Germline V CDR1 and CDR2: SEHNR, FQNEAQ (reference sequence).